This T cell receptor beta chain is from a study of preoperative IRX-2 immunotherapy in early breast cancer. TCRdb's table, derived via immunoSEQ multiplex PCR, lists solely in-frame clones and lacks some. The sample has about 19,000 clones; just under 85% are singletons. The CDR3 extends over 14 amino acids. The V gene lost 0 bases and the J gene lost 11 bases, with 16 bases spanning the gap. The germline V gene has CDR1 MNHNS and CDR2 SASEGT. Indicated treatment: preoperative locoregional IRX-2 cytokine immunotherapy. Preoperative locoregional IRX-2 cytokine immunotherapy was tested in the phase Ib source study.

This TCR was recovered from a human donor with breast cancer. The V and J genes are TRBV6-1 and TRBJ1-1; D is undetermined. Sequenced here: lymph node tissue, sampled after IRX-2 immunotherapy. CDR3 sequence: CASSEADPPSGAFF. The CDR3 DNA follows: TGTGCCAGCAGTGAAGCAGATCCTCCAAGTGGGGCTTTCTTT.